This T cell receptor beta chain comes out of a study of cytomegalovirus exposure and HLA in healthy donors. The study, taken as a whole, reports: Through in vitro validation, a few CMV-associated chains were shown to be specific for CMV antigens. As was reported, the classifier diagnosed cytomegalovirus status with high specificity and sensitivity.

The CDR3 totals 15 residues. The germline V gene encodes CDR1 LNHDA and CDR2 SQIVND (reference sequence). Turning to this clone: Its matching antigen is unknown. The junction departs from germline at one end; a sequencing error may be responsible.

Researchers ran the PCR with 60 Vbeta and 13 Jbeta primers. Data came from immunoSEQ multiplex PCR; TCRdb stores just in-frame clones and leaves some out. Altogether 80,000 or so clones are present, about three quarters being singletons, with the ten largest covering approximately 4.4%. The specimen sequenced was PBMCs. This TCR was recovered from a man aged 40-49 years in good health and CMV-seronegative. This rearrangement joins TRBV19 to TRBJ1-5; possibly TRBD1 for D (5 bases). The CDR3 protein is CASNIAEKGPVSQHF. In DNA, the CDR3 is TGTGCCAGTAATATAGCGGAAAAGGGGCCGGTGTCCCAGCATTTT.